The sample holds a few counts of the clone carrying this T cell receptor beta chain. This entry comes from a study of radiotherapy plus CTLA-4 blockade in lung cancer. Here immunoSEQ multiplex PCR was the method, and the copy in TCRdb shows in-frame clones only, minus some. The profile shows roughly 44,000 clones, 70% to 90% of them singletons. Per germline, CDR1 MNHEY and CDR2 SVGAGI. V lost 0 bases and J 4 bases, leaving 3 bases between the germline ends. The CDR3 consists of 12 residues. The sequence was obtained from a human donor with non-small cell lung cancer whose response to radiotherapy plus ipilimumab could not be evaluated. This specimen was peripheral blood, taken from a patient treated with radiotherapy plus ipilimumab. The chain carries TRBV6-5 and TRBJ2-5; D gene ambiguous. The DNA of the CDR3 is TGTGCCAGCAGTTACTCGAGAGAGACCCAGTACTTC. Translation gives CASSYSRETQYF.